The present entry profiles one TCR beta chain with its context. This entry comes from a study of T cell changes during pregnancy in multiple sclerosis. The data were produced by immunoSEQ multiplex PCR, yet TCRdb's version contains in-frame clones alone and is incomplete. Of around 97,000 clones listed, 85% to 95% are singletons. The clonotype originates from a female donor with multiple sclerosis, enrolled in a pregnancy study. The sample was peripheral blood, taken after pregnancy.

The CDR3 region is CASSSNPGQGRNTIYF. In DNA form, the CDR3 reads TGTGCCAGCAGTTCGAACCCGGGACAGGGTAGGAACACCATATATTTT. The genes are TRBV28 and TRBJ1-3, with 9 bases lining up with TRBD1. V dropped 4 bases and J dropped 7; count of bases not matched to a gene: 11. Germline CDR1 and CDR2: MDHEN and SYDVKM. This CDR3 spans 16 amino acids.